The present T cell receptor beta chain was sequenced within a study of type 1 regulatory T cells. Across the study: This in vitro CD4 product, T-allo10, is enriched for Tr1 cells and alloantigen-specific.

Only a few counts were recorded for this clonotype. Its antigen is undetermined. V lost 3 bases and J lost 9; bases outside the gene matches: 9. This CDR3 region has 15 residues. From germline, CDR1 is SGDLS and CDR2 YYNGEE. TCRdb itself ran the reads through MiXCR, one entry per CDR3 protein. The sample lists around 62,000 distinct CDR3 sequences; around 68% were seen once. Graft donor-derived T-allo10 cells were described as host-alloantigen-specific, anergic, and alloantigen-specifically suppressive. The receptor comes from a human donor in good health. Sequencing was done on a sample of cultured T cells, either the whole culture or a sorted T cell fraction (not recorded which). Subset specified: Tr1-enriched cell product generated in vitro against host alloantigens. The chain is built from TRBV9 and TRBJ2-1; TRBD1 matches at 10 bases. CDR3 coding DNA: TGTGCCAGCAGCGCCACGGGACAGGGGAGCACTGAGCAGTTCTTC. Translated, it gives CASSATGQGSTEQFF.